The subject of this entry is one T cell receptor (beta chain). Assay used: immunoSEQ multiplex PCR; TCRdb lists only in-frame clones, some missing. This sample has about 190,000 clones; 81% occur once, and the top ten carry approximately 12%. These data come from a study of blood T cell repertoires in COVID-19. Study-level information: Collection of acute and convalescent COVID-19 samples took place in the United States, Italy and Spain. The cDNA or gDNA used as material had been derived from T cells, B-cell-depleted T cells, or PBMCs.

This clonotype was sampled from a woman older than 75 with COVID-19, enrolled during active disease. The sample comprised peripheral blood.

Here the CDR3 DNA reads TGTGCCAGTAGTATAGACGGGGGAGCGAGCTCCTATAATTCACCCCTCCACTTT. Translation: CASSIDGGASSYNSPLHF. The chain has TRBV19 and TRBJ1-6; perhaps TRBD1 as D (5 bases). With 0 bases removed from V and 0 bases from J, the gap between germline ends came to 12 bases. The length of the CDR3 is 18 residues. Germline V gene sequence: CDR1 LNHDA, CDR2 SQIVND (reference sequence). Filled out from reference TRBV19 and TRBJ1-6, the complete variable domain reads DGGITQSPKYLFRKEGQNVTLSCEQNLNHDAMYWYRQDPGQGLRLIYYSQIVNDFQKGDIAEGYSVSREKKESFPLTVTSAQKNPTAFYLCASSIDGGASSYNSPLHFGNGTRLTVT.